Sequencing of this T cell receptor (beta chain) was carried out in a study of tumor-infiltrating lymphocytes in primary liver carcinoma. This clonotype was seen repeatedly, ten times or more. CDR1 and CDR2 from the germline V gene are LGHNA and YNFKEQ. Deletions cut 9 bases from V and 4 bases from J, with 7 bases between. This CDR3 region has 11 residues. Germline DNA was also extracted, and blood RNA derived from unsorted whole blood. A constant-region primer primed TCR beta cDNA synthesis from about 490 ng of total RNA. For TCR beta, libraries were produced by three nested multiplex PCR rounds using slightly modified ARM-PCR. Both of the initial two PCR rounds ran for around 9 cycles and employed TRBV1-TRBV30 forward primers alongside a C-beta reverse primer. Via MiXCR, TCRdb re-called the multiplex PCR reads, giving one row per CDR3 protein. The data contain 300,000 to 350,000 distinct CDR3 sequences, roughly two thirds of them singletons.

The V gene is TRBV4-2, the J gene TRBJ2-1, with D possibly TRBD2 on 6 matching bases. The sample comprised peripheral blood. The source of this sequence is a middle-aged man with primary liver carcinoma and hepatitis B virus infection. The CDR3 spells CASRGYNEQFF. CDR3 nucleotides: TGTGCCAGTCGGGGGTACAATGAGCAGTTCTTC.